This T cell receptor beta chain was captured by sequencing in a study of naive and memory T cell subsets. Both TRBC1 and TRBC2 were covered by a beta constant-region primer of two equimolar oligonucleotides. In TCRdb, the UMI-ligation and nested PCR reads were re-called with MiXCR into one record per CDR3 protein. The sample records around 160,000 distinct CDR3 sequences, about 18% being singletons. The V end was cut by 7 bases, the J end by 3 bases, with 19 bases between. This CDR3 spans 15 amino acids. The source material was naive CD4+ T cells from blood. The sequence was obtained from a human donor in good health. This chain joins TRBV12-3 or TRBV12-4 and TRBJ2-7, with D perhaps matching TRBD2 (6 bases). CDR3: CASKESSGAIYEQYF. CDR3 DNA sequence: TGTGCCAGCAAAGAGAGTAGCGGAGCTATCTACGAGCAGTACTTC.